The 18 T cell receptor beta chains given below trace back to one sample, sequenced in a study of shared clonotypes between healthy human individuals. Measured with immunoSEQ multiplex PCR; TCRdb has only the in-frame clones, and not every one. The sample carries over a million clones, approximately 70% recorded once. Sequenced material: memory CD4+ T cells sorted from blood. Indicated subset: CD45RA-negative fraction. The receptors stem from a man aged 18 to 35 in good health.

This chain connects TRBV19 to TRBJ1-5; 9 bases agree with TRBD1. V dropped 3 bases and J dropped 7; count of bases not matched to a gene: 10. Germline assignment: CDR1 LNHDA and CDR2 SQIVND (reference sequence). The CDR3 covers 16 residues. The CDR3 nucleotides read TGTGCCAGTAGTATCTCCGGGACAGGGTACGGGCAGCCCCAGCATTTT. Residues: CASSISGTGYGQPQHF.

This clone turned up a few times. Other DNA sequences in this sample translate to the same CDR3. The chain employs TRBV5-1 and TRBJ2-7; no reliable D call. This CDR3 contains 13 residues. The V gene's germline CDR1 is SGHRS and CDR2 YFSETQ. V was trimmed by 2 bases and J by 3 bases, leaving 9 bases between them. The CDR3 DNA follows: TGCGCCAGCAGCTTACAACCGAACTACGAGCAGTACTTC. This encodes CASSLQPNYEQYF.

The chain has TRBV6-1 and TRBJ1-5; D possibly corresponds to TRBD1 (5 bases). V lost 1 base, J lost 6 bases, and 19 bases lay in between. The CDR3 consists of 17 residues. Germline V lookup: CDR1 MNHNS, CDR2 SASEGT. CDR3 in amino acids: CASSEGGRGRAGQPQHF. CDR3 nucleotides: TGTGCCAGCAGTGAAGGGGGACGGGGCAGGGCCGGTCAGCCCCAGCATTTT.

The chain uses TRBV5-6 and TRBJ1-2; D ambiguous. The CDR3 runs to 14 residues. The germline CDR1 and CDR2 sequences are SGHDT and YYEEEE. Trimming took 4 bases from V and 2 from J, leaving 12 bases between them. The CDR3 sequence is CASSQAGLNYGYTF. The CDR3 bases are TGTGCCAGCAGCCAGGCTGGGCTAAACTATGGCTACACCTTC.

This chain connects TRBV12-1 to TRBJ1-2. TRBV12-1 is labeled a pseudogene. This CDR3 region has 15 residues. The CDR3 spells CASSWEAQGTYGYTF. The CDR3 DNA reads as TGTGCCAGCAGCTGGGAGGCCCAAGGGACCTATGGCTACACCTTC.

This clone was observed a handful of times. The genes are TRBV10-1 and TRBJ1-6, with 7 bases aligning to TRBD1. With V trimmed by 8 bases and J by 7 bases, 2 bases remained unmatched. This CDR3 is 12 amino acids long. Germline lookup yields CDR1 WNHNN and CDR2 SYGVQD (reference sequence). In DNA, the CDR3 is TGCGCCAGCGGACAGGCCAATTCACCCCTCCACTTT. This sequence encodes CASGQANSPLHF.

V is TRBV5-1 and J is TRBJ2-5; D uncertain. Matching the DNA end better, TRBJ2-7 makes the J call doubtful. In germline, CDR1 is SGHRS, CDR2 YFSETQ. The CDR3 runs 11 residues. CDR3 residues: CASSLGDEQYF. CDR3 DNA sequence: TGCGCCAGCAGCTTGGGGGACGAGCAGTACTTC.

This clone has more than one count but fewer than ten. The chain links TRBV28 to TRBJ1-6; no definite D call. Trimming removed 3 bases at V and 5 bases at J, with 8 bases between. Germline loops: CDR1 MDHEN, CDR2 SYDVKM. This CDR3 is 14 amino acids long. The DNA for the CDR3 is TGTGCCAGCAGTTTCGGGGTCAATAATTCACCCCTCCACTTT. It codes for CASSFGVNNSPLHF.

The rearrangement joins TRBV6-5 to TRBJ1-3, with 7 bases identical to TRBD1. Germline CDR1 reads MNHEY; CDR2 reads SVGAGI. V shed 7 bases, J shed 0 bases, and the junction held 3 bases outside the gene matches. CDR3 size: 14 residues. The CDR3 sequence: CASNTGVSGNTIYF. The CDR3 DNA sequence: TGTGCCAGCAATACAGGGGTCTCTGGAAACACCATATATTTT.

The chain combines TRBV14 with TRBJ2-5; 8 nucleotides line up with TRBD2. The trim removed 4 bases at V and 5 bases at J, leaving 3 bases unmatched. The CDR3 runs to 13 residues. Germline loops: CDR1 SGHDN, CDR2 FVKESK. CDR3: CASSRGLVETQYF. Written as DNA, the CDR3 is TGTGCCAGCAGCCGGGGACTAGTCGAGACCCAGTACTTC. The entire variable domain, with the rest obtained from reference TRBV14 and TRBJ2-5, is as follows: EAGVTQFPSHSVIEKGQTVTLRCDPISGHDNLYWYRRVMGKEIKFLLHFVKESKQDESGMPNNRFLAERTGGTYSTLKVQPAELEDSGVYFCASSRGLVETQYFGPGTRLLVL.

The J gene is TRBJ1-1, the V gene TRBV18; maybe TRBD1 (5 bases). The CDR3 consists of 15 residues. From germline, CDR1 is KGHSH and CDR2 LQKENI. Trimming took off 3 bases at V and 0 bases at J, with 11 bases between the two ends. CDR3 bases: TGTGCCAGCTCACCGGGCGGGGGGGTGAACACTGAAGCTTTCTTT. Protein sequence: CASSPGGGVNTEAFF.

This clone was counted only a few times. This rearrangement joins TRBV7-2 to TRBJ2-4; tentatively, D is TRBD1 (5 bases). The V and J ends lost 1 base and 0 bases respectively, with 7 bases between them. The CDR3 has 15 amino acids. Germline-derived CDR1 and CDR2 are SGHTA and FQGNSA. This CDR3 is CASSLVGAAKNIQYF. In DNA form, the CDR3 reads TGTGCCAGCAGCTTAGTAGGGGCAGCCAAAAACATTCAGTACTTC.

This sequence joins TRBV18 and TRBJ2-7; D perhaps matches TRBD2 (6 bases). V shed 5 bases and J shed 3 bases, with 14 bases lying between them. The CDR3 covers 14 residues. In germline, CDR1 is KGHSH, CDR2 LQKENI. The CDR3 sequence is CASSAVSGSYEQYF. The CDR3 nucleotides are TGTGCCAGCTCAGCTGTTAGCGGCAGCTACGAGCAGTACTTC.

The chain couples TRBV6-5 to TRBJ2-2, with 7 bases fitting TRBD1. The V gene end was trimmed by 6 bases and the J gene end by 4 bases; junction bases not matched to a gene: 8. Germline lookup yields CDR1 MNHEY and CDR2 SVGAGI. The CDR3 runs to 15 residues. CDR3 sequence reads: CASRGDRLFTGELFF. The CDR3 coding sequence is TGTGCCAGCAGGGGGGACAGACTTTTCACCGGGGAGCTGTTTTTT.

The chain employs TRBV27 and TRBJ1-5; D is possibly TRBD1 (5 bases). The CDR3 consists of 16 residues. Looked up from germline, CDR1 is MNHEY and CDR2 is SMNVEV (reference sequence). Trimming stripped 2 bases from V and 1 base from J, with 12 bases between. The CDR3 DNA is TGTGCCAGCAGTTTAGCGGGGCCCTTGAGCAATCAGCCCCAGCATTTT. Translating gives CASSLAGPLSNQPQHF.

V usage is TRBV6-5 and J usage is TRBJ1-2; 9 bases are a match to TRBD1. Per the germline V gene, CDR1 is MNHEY and CDR2 is SVGAGI. This CDR3 has 15 amino acids. Germline trimming cut 4 bases from V and 4 bases from J; bases unmatched to any gene: 7. In DNA form, the CDR3 reads TGTGCCAGCAGTTCCCATGACAGGGGGATCTATGGCTACACCTTC. Encoded protein: CASSSHDRGIYGYTF.

The chain couples TRBV7-2 to TRBJ2-7, with 11 bases fitting TRBD2. The CDR3 has 16 residues. V gave up 4 bases and J gave up 7 bases; unmatched junction bases: 12. Germline V gives CDR1 SGHTA, CDR2 FQGNSA. CDR3 DNA sequence: TGTGCCAGCAGCTGGGATTTAGCGGGAGGGCCAGATGAGCAGTACTTC. Its protein is CASSWDLAGGPDEQYF.

The J gene is TRBJ1-6, the V gene TRBV5-4, with D perhaps TRBD1 (6 bases). The V and J ends lost 3 bases and 9 bases respectively, with 16 bases between them. Germline V CDR1 and CDR2: SGHNT, YYREEE (reference sequence). This CDR3 is 15 amino acids long. The CDR3 coding sequence is TGTGCCAGCAGCTCGCCGACAGGCGATGCTTCACCCCTCCACTTT. Its translation: CASSSPTGDASPLHF.